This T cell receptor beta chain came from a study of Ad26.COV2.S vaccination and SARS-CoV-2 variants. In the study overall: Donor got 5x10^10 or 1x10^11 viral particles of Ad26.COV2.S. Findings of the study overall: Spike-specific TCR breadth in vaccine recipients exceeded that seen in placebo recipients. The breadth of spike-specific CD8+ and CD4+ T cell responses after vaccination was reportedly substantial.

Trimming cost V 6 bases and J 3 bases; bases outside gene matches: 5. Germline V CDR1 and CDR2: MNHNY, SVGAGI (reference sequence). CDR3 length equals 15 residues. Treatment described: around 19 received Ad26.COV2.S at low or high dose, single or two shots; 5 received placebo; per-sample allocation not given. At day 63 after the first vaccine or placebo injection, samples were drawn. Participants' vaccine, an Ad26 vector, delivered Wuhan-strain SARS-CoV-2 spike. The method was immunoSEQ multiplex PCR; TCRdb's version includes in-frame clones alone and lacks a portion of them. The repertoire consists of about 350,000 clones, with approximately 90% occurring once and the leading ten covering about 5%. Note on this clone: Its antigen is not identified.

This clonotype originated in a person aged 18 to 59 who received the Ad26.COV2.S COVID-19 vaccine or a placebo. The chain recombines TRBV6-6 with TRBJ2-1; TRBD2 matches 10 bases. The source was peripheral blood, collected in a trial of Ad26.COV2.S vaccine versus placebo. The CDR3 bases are TGTGCCAGCAGCAGGACTAGCGGAAACTACAATGAGCAGTTCTTC. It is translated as CASSRTSGNYNEQFF.